These 21 T cell receptor beta chains originate from one sample sequenced in a study of control samples from healthy donors and cancer patients. The protocol was immunoSEQ multiplex PCR, while the TCRdb copy is restricted to in-frame clones and leaves out a portion. The sample carries roughly 100,000 clones, approximately 90% recorded once. Sample: PBMCs. Source of these receptors: a man aged 55 to 70 with lung cancer.

This clone was found a few times. The chain couples TRBV5-6 to TRBJ2-5; 12 bases map to TRBD2. Trimming removed 3 bases from V and 5 bases from J; junction bases left unmatched: 14. Looked up from germline, CDR1 is SGHDT and CDR2 is YYEEEE. This CDR3 comprises 18 residues. Written as DNA, the CDR3 is TGTGCCAGCAGCTCAATGACTAGCGGGGGCCCAAAGAGGGAGACCCAGTACTTC. It yields the protein CASSSMTSGGPKRETQYF. The whole variable domain, remainder taken from reference TRBV5-6 and TRBJ2-5, is DAGVTQSPTHLIKTRGQQVTLRCSPKSGHDTVSWYQQALGQGPQFIFQYYEEEERQRGNFPDRFSGHQFPNYSSELNVNALLLGDSALYLCASSSMTSGGPKRETQYFGPGTRLLVL.

This chain uses TRBV3-1 (or the pseudogene TRBV3-2) with TRBJ1-5; TRBD1 matches at 7 bases. V dropped 4 bases and J dropped 6; count of bases not matched to a gene: 6. Looked up from germline, CDR1 is LGHDT and CDR2 is YNNKEL (reference sequence). This CDR3 is built from 14 residues. The CDR3 DNA sequence: TGTGCCAGCAGCCCCACAGGGGTCCGTCAGCCCCAGCATTTT. Its translation: CASSPTGVRQPQHF.

The CDR3 loop reads CSASHFGGGSQETQYF. The CDR3 region has the DNA TGCAGTGCTAGTCATTTTGGCGGGGGGTCTCAAGAGACCCAGTACTTC. The V and J genes are TRBV20-1 and TRBJ2-5, with 8 bases that match TRBD2. The CDR3 consists of 16 residues. J gave up 2 bases and V 3 bases, and 11 bases lay outside the gene matches. CDR1 and CDR2 from the germline V gene are DFQATT and SNEGSKA (reference sequence).

This clone was recorded once. DNA of the CDR3: TGTGCCAGTAGCCTTCCCTCCGGGACACCGAACACTGAAGCTTTCTTT. Translation: CASSLPSGTPNTEAFF. V is TRBV19 and J is TRBJ1-1; D might be TRBD1 (6 bases). Per the germline V gene, CDR1 is LNHDA and CDR2 is SQIVND (reference sequence). The length of the CDR3 is 16 residues. V lost 6 bases and J lost 1, with 18 bases in between.

The chain joins TRBV13 to TRBJ2-1; 16 nucleotides agree with TRBD2. Germline V gene sequence: CDR1 PRHDT, CDR2 FYEKMQ (reference sequence). This CDR3 region has 21 residues. Losses at the gene ends were 4 bases for V and 15 bases for J; bases not matched to a gene: 27. The CDR3 nucleotides are TGTGCCAGCAGCTCATCCTCCGGGACAGGGACTAGCGGGGGGGCCGATAGAAACCCGTTCTTC. Its translation: CASSSSSGTGTSGGADRNPFF. The full variable domain, its missing parts supplied by reference TRBV13 and TRBJ2-1, is AAGVIQSPRHLIKEKRETATLKCYPIPRHDTVYWYQQGPGQDPQFLISFYEKMQSDKGSIPDRFSAQQFSDYHSELNMSSLELGDSALYFCASSSSSGTGTSGGADRNPFFGPGTRLTVL.

The chain couples TRBV7-9 to TRBJ1-3; 7 nucleotides agree with TRBD1. This CDR3 contains 15 residues. With V trimmed by 5 bases and J by 5 bases, 9 bases remained unmatched. Germline lookup yields CDR1 SEHNR and CDR2 FQNEAQ (reference sequence). The CDR3 DNA is TGTGCCAGCAGCCGAAGAGGACAGGATCGAAACACCATATATTTT. Protein: CASSRRGQDRNTIYF.

The chain combines TRBV5-4 with TRBJ2-6, with TRBD2 as a possible D gene (6 bases). CDR1 and CDR2 (germline): SGHNT, YYREEE (reference sequence). The CDR3 totals 17 residues. V was shortened by 4 bases and J by 3 bases, with 17 bases between the two germline ends. CDR3 sequence reads: CASSRRDFTYGANVLTF. CDR3 nucleotides: TGTGCCAGCAGCCGACGGGACTTCACATATGGGGCCAACGTCCTGACTTTC. The full variable domain, rest sourced from reference TRBV5-4 and TRBJ2-6, is ETGVTQSPTHLIKTRGQQVTLRCSSQSGHNTVSWYQQALGQGPQFIFQYYREEENGRGNFPPRFSGLQFPNYSSELNVNALELDDSALYLCASSRRDFTYGANVLTFGAGSRLTVL.

The chain carries TRBV4-1 and TRBJ1-1; perhaps TRBD1 as D (5 bases). The CDR3 runs 15 residues. Germline assignment: CDR1 MGHRA and CDR2 YSYEKL. The V and J ends lost 3 bases and 8 bases respectively, with 19 bases between them. This chain's CDR3 is CASSQVKTVPPEAFF. As DNA, the CDR3 is TGCGCCAGCAGCCAGGTAAAGACAGTCCCTCCCGAAGCTTTCTTT.

The DNA of the CDR3 is TGTGCCACCAGTAGTATAGAGGGGGGGACTGAAGCTTTCTTT. This gives the protein CATSSIEGGTEAFF. The chain uses TRBV24-1 and TRBJ1-1; a possible D gene is TRBD1 (6 bases). With 6 bases removed from V and 5 bases from J, the gap between germline ends came to 15 bases. The CDR3 is 14 residues long. CDR1 and CDR2 (germline): KGHDR, SFDVKD.

The chain is built from TRBV9 and TRBJ2-2, with D uncertain. The CDR3 runs 12 residues. Trimming took off 4 bases at V and 8 bases at J, with 9 bases between the two ends. Germline V CDR1 and CDR2: SGDLS, YYNGEE. The CDR3 spells CASSPGPGELFF. As DNA, the CDR3 is TGTGCCAGCAGCCCCGGACCAGGGGAGCTGTTTTTT.

The chain links TRBV11-3 to TRBJ1-4; no definite D call. Deletions cut 5 bases from V and 8 bases from J, with 15 bases between. CDR1 and CDR2 from the germline V gene are SGHNT and YENEEA. The CDR3 extends over 14 amino acids. The CDR3 bases are TGTGCCAGCAGCCTAACCTGGGCCAACGAAAAACTGTTTTTT. Translating gives CASSLTWANEKLFF. The variable domain in full, completed from reference TRBV11-3 and TRBJ1-4, reads EAGVVQSPRYKIIEKKQPVAFWCNPISGHNTLYWYLQNLGQGPELLIRYENEEAVDDSQLPKDRFSAERLKGVDSTLKIQPAELGDSAVYLCASSLTWANEKLFFGSGTQLSVL.

The rearrangement uses TRBV23-1 and TRBJ1-1; no reliable D call. TRBV23-1 is an ORF for which the function is uncertain. V was pared by 3 bases and J by 4 bases, with 9 bases between. The CDR3 has 13 amino acids. The DNA for the CDR3 is TGCGCCAGCAGTCAGGGTTTGGCCACTGAAGCTTTCTTT. Encoded protein: CASSQGLATEAFF.

This rearrangement joins TRBV5-1 to TRBJ2-7; 7 bases match TRBD1. The CDR3 contains 14 residues. Trimming removed 4 bases from V and 1 base from J; junction bases left unmatched: 5. The V gene's germline CDR1 is SGHRS and CDR2 YFSETQ. The CDR3 nucleotides read TGCGCCAGCAGCACCGGGACAGCGTCCTACGAGCAGTACTTC. This encodes CASSTGTASYEQYF. Full variable domain (remainder filled in from reference TRBV5-1 and TRBJ2-7): KAGVTQTPRYLIKTRGQQVTLSCSPISGHRSVSWYQQTPGQGLQFLFEYFSETQRNKGNFPGRFSGRQFSNSRSEMNVSTLELGDSALYLCASSTGTASYEQYFGPGTRLTVT.

This clone was seen just once. The CDR3 region has the DNA TGTGCCAGCAGCGCCTTGGGACAGGTGGATGAAAAACTGTTTTTT. Translation gives CASSALGQVDEKLFF. This chain joins TRBV7-9 and TRBJ1-4, with TRBD1 identical over 8 bases. The CDR3 covers 15 residues. After removal of 5 bases from V and 6 bases from J, the junction contained 8 bases not matched to a gene. CDR1 and CDR2 (germline): SEHNR, FQNEAQ (reference sequence).

The V and J genes are TRBV24-1 and TRBJ2-1; 8 positions agree with TRBD2. V dropped 4 bases and J dropped 9; count of bases not matched to a gene: 16. CDR1 KGHDR and CDR2 SFDVKD come from the germline V gene. This CDR3 region has 17 residues. The chain's CDR3 is CATSDPGMGHGGGEQFF. The DNA of the CDR3 is TGTGCCACCAGTGACCCCGGTATGGGACACGGGGGGGGTGAGCAGTTCTTC.

The chain joins TRBV3-1 (or the pseudogene TRBV3-2) to TRBJ1-1; D unresolved. Germline loops: CDR1 LGHDT, CDR2 YNNKEL (reference sequence). V lost 7 bases, J lost 4 bases, and 13 bases lay in between. The CDR3 spans 13 residues. The CDR3 nucleotides are TGTGCCAGCACCGAGAACCGGGGCACTGAAGCTTTCTTT. Translating gives CASTENRGTEAFF.

V and J are TRBV7-9 and TRBJ2-2; D may be TRBD1 or TRBD2 (5 bases each). V lost 3 bases and J 4 bases, leaving 9 bases between the germline ends. The length of the CDR3 is 14 residues. CDR1 SEHNR and CDR2 FQNEAQ come from the germline V gene (reference sequence). The CDR3 region is CASSLQGPTGELFF. The DNA of the CDR3 is TGTGCCAGCAGCTTGCAGGGACCCACCGGGGAGCTGTTTTTT. The whole variable domain, filled in from reference TRBV7-9 and TRBJ2-2, reads DTGVSQNPRHKITKRGQNVTFRCDPISEHNRLYWYRQTLGQGPEFLTYFQNEAQLEKSRLLSDRFSAERPKGSFSTLEIQRTEQGDSAMYLCASSLQGPTGELFFGEGSRLTVL.

This clone was detected only once. The chain carries TRBV21-1 and TRBJ2-7; the DNA was not used to check the table's D call, TRBD1. TRBV21-1 is a listed pseudogene. This CDR3 is 17 amino acids long. This CDR3 is CASSKSGGGQVSYEQYV. The CDR3 bases are TGTGCCAGCAGCAAGAGCGGTGGCGGACAGGTCTCCTACGAGCAGTACGTC.

The V and J genes are TRBV29-1 and TRBJ2-7; the D gene is possibly TRBD2 (5 bases). The ends were cut back, 1 base at V and 4 bases at J, with 8 bases in the middle. In germline, CDR1 is SQVTM, CDR2 ANQGSEA. The CDR3 contains 12 residues. As DNA, the CDR3 is TGCAGCGTTGAAGGTTCGGGGTACGAGCAGTACTTC. The encoded protein is CSVEGSGYEQYF.

CDR3 coding DNA: TGTGCCAGCAGCTTAGGACAGGGCGAAGCTTTCTTT. Protein sequence: CASSLGQGEAFF. The chain recombines TRBV7-9 with TRBJ1-1; 7 nucleotides align to TRBD1. Germline V gene data show CDR1 as SEHNR and CDR2 as FQNEAQ (reference sequence). Losses at the gene ends were 1 base for V and 8 bases for J; bases not matched to a gene: 1. There are 12 residues in the CDR3. Using reference TRBV7-9 and TRBJ1-1 for the parts outside the CDR3, the full variable domain is DTGVSQNPRHKITKRGQNVTFRCDPISEHNRLYWYRQTLGQGPEFLTYFQNEAQLEKSRLLSDRFSAERPKGSFSTLEIQRTEQGDSAMYLCASSLGQGEAFFGQGTRLTVV.

The chain uses TRBV9 and TRBJ2-5, with TRBD2 matching 14 bases. Germline V gives CDR1 SGDLS, CDR2 YYNGEE. There are 18 residues in the CDR3. V gave up 0 bases and J gave up 5 bases; unmatched junction bases: 9. CDR3 residues: CASSVEGTSGGGLETQYF. The CDR3 region has the DNA TGTGCCAGCAGCGTAGAGGGGACTAGCGGGGGAGGGTTGGAGACCCAGTACTTC.